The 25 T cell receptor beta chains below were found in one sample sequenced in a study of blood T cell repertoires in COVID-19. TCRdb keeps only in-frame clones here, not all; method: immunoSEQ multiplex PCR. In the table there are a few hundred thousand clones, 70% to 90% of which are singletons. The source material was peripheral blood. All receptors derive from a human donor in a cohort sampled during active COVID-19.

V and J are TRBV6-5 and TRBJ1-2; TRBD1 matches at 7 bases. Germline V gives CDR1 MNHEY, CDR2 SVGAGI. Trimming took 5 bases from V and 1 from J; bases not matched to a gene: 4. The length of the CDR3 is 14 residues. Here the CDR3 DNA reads TGTGCCAGCAGTCATGGGGACAGTAACTATGGCTACACCTTC. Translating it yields CASSHGDSNYGYTF.

The CDR3 DNA follows: TGTGCCAGCAGCAAAGTTGGTCGCTCCCTCGAAAAACAGGGAACTGAGCAGTTCTTC. This encodes CASSKVGRSLEKQGTEQFF. The rearrangement uses TRBV21-1 and TRBJ2-1; the D call in the table, TRBD1, was not verified against the DNA. TRBV21-1 is noted as a pseudogene. The CDR3 is made up of 19 amino acids.

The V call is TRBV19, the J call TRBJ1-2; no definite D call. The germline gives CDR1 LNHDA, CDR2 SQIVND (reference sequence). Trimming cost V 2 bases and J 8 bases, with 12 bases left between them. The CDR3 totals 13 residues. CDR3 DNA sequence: TGTGCCAGTAGTATAACGCTGAGGAGCGGCTACACCTTC. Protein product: CASSITLRSGYTF.

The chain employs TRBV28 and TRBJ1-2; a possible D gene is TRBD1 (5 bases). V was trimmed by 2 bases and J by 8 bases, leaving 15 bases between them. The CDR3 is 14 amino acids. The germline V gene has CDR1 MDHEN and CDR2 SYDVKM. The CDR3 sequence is CASSLDGRARGYTF. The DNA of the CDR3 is TGTGCCAGCAGTTTAGACGGCAGGGCGCGCGGCTACACCTTC.

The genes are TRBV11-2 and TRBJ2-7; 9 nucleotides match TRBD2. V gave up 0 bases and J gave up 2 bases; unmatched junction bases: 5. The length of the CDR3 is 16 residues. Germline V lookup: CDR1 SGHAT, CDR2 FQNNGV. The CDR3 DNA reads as TGTGCCAGCAGCTTAGAGCGGCTAGCGGGGCCCTACGAGCAGTACTTC. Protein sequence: CASSLERLAGPYEQYF.

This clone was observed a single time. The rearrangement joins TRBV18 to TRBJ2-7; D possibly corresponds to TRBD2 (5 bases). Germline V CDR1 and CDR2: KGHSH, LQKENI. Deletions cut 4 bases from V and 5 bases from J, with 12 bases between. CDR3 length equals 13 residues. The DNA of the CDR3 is TGTGCCAGCTCACGAAACGTGGAGGACGAGCAGTACTTC. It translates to CASSRNVEDEQYF.

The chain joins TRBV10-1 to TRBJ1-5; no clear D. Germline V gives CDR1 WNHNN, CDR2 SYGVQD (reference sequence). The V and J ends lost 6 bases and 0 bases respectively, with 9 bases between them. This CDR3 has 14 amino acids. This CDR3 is CASSRTHSNQPQHF. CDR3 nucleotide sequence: TGCGCCAGCAGCCGGACTCATAGCAATCAGCCCCAGCATTTT.

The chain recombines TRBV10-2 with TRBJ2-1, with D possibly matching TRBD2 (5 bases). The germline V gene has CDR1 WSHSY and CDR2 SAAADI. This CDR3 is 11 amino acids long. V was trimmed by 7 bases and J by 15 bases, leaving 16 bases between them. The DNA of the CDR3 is TGCGCCAGCAACCCGGGATCCCAGTGGTTCTTC. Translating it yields CASNPGSQWFF.

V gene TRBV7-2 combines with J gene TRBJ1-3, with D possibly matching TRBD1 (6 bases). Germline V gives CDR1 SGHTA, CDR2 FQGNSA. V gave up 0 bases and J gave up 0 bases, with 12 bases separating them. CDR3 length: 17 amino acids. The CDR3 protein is CASSLAGQLNSGNTIYF. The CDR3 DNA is TGTGCCAGCAGCTTAGCGGGACAACTAAACTCTGGAAACACCATATATTTT.

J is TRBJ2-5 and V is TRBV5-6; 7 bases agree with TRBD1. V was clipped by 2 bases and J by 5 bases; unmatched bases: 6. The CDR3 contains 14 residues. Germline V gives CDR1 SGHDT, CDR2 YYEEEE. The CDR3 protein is CASSFDRVEETQYF. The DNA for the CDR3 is TGTGCCAGCAGCTTCGACAGGGTTGAGGAGACCCAGTACTTC.

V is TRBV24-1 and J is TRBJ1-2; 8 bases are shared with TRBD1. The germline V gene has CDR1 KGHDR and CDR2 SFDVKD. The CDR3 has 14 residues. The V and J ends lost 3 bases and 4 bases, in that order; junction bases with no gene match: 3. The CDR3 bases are TGTGCCACCAGTGATGCCGGACAGGGCTATGGCTACACCTTC. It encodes CATSDAGQGYGYTF.

The CDR3 is CASSQQGGRAYEQYF. CDR3 sequence (DNA): TGCGCCAGCAGCCAGCAAGGGGGGAGGGCCTACGAGCAGTACTTC. This chain joins TRBV4-1 and TRBJ2-7, with D possibly matching TRBD2 (7 bases). The germline gives CDR1 MGHRA, CDR2 YSYEKL. Trimming stripped 3 bases from V and 2 bases from J, with 14 bases between. The length of the CDR3 is 15 residues.

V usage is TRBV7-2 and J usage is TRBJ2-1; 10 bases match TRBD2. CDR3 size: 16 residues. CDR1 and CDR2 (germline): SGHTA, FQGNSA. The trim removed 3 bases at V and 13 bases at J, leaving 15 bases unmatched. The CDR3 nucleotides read TGTGCCAGCAGCTTCCCCGGGCTAGCGGGAGATATTGAACAGTTCTTC. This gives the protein CASSFPGLAGDIEQFF.

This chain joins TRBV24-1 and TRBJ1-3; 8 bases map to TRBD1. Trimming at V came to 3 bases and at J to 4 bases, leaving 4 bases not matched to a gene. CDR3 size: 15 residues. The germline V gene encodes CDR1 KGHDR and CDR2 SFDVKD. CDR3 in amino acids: CATSDEGTGGNTIYF. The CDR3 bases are TGTGCCACCAGTGATGAGGGGACAGGCGGAAACACCATATATTTT.

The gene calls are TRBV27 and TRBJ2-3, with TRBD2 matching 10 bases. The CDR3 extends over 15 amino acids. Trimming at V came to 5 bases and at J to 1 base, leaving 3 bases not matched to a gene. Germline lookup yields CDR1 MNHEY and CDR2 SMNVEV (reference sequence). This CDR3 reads CASSAGTSGTDTQYF. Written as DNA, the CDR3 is TGTGCCAGCAGTGCCGGGACTAGCGGCACAGATACGCAGTATTTT.

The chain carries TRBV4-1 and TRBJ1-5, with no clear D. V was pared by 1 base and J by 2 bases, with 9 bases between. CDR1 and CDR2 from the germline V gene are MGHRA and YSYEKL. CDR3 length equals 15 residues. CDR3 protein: CASSQAFGGNQPQHF. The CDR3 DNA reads TGCGCCAGCAGCCAAGCGTTCGGAGGCAATCAGCCCCAGCATTTT.

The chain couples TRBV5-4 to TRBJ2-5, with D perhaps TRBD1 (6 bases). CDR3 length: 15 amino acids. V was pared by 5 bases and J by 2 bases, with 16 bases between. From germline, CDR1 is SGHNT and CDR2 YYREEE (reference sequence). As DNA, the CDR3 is TGTGCCAGCAGGCTGAACAGGGAGCGTCAAGAGACCCAGTACTTC. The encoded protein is CASRLNRERQETQYF.

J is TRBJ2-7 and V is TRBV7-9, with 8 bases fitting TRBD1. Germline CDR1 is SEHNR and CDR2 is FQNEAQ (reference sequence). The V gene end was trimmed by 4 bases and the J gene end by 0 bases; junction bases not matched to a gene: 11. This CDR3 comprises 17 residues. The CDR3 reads CASSSRGPGTISYEQYF. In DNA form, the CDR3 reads TGTGCCAGCAGCTCCAGGGGGCCAGGGACCATCTCCTACGAGCAGTACTTC.

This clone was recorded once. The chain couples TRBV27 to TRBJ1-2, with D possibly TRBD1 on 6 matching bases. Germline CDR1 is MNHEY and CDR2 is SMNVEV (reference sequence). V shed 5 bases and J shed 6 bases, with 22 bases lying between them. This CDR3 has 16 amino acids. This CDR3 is CASSPTRFRGGDGYTF. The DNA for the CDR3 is TGTGCCAGCAGTCCGACTCGTTTCCGGGGGGGCGATGGCTACACCTTC.

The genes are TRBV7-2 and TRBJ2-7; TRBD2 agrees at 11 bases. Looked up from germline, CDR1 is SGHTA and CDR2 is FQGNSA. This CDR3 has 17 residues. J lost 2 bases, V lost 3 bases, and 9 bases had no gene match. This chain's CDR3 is CASSLVAGGHSAYEQYF. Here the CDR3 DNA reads TGTGCCAGCAGCTTGGTAGCGGGGGGGCATTCGGCCTACGAGCAGTACTTC.

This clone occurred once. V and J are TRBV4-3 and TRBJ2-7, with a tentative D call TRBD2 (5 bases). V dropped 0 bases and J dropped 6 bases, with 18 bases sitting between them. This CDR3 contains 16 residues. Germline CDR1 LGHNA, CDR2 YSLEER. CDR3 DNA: TGCGCCAGCAGCCAAGATTTAGGAGGCAGGTCGGGCGAGCAGTACTTC. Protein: CASSQDLGGRSGEQYF.

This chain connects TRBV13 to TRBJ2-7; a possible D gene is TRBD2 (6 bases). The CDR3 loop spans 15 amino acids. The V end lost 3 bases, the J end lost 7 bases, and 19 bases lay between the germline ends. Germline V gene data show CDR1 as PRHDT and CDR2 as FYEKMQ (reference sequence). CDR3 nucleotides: TGTGCCAGCAGCTTCTTAAGGGACTGGGGAGGTGAGCAGTACTTC. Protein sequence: CASSFLRDWGGEQYF.

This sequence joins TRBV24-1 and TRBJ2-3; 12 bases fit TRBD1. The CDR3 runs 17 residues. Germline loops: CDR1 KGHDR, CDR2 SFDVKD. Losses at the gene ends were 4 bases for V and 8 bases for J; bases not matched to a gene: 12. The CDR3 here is CATSDPGTGGLLGTQYF. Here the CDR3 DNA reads TGTGCCACCAGTGACCCTGGGACAGGGGGCTTACTTGGTACGCAGTATTTT.

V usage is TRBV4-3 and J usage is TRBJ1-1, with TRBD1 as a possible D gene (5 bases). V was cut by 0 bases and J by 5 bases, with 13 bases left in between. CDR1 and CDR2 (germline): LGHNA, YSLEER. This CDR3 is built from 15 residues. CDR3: CASSQDGGGKTEAFF. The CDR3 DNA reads TGCGCCAGCAGCCAAGATGGGGGAGGAAAAACTGAAGCTTTCTTT.

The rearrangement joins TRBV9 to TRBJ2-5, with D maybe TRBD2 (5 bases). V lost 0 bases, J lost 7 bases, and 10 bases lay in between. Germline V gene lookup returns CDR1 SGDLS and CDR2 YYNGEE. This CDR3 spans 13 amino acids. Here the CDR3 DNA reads TGTGCCAGCAGCGTAGACGAGGGCTCGACCCAGTACTTC. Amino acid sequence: CASSVDEGSTQYF.